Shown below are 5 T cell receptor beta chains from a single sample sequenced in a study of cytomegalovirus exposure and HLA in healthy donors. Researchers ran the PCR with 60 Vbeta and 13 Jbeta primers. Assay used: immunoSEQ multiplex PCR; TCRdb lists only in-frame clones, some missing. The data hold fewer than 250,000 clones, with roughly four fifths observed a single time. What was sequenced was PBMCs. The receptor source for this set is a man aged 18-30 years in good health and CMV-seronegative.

This chain's CDR3 is CASSPDYYNEQFF. The CDR3 region has the DNA TGTGCCAGCAGCCCGGACTACTACAATGAGCAGTTCTTC. J is TRBJ2-1 and V is TRBV7-9; D is possibly TRBD2 (6 bases). The CDR3 spans 13 residues. Germline CDR1 and CDR2: SEHNR and FQNEAQ (reference sequence). The V and J ends lost 5 bases and 3 bases respectively, with 8 bases between them. Complete variable domain (other parts from reference TRBV7-9 and TRBJ2-1): DTGVSQNPRHKITKRGQNVTFRCDPISEHNRLYWYRQTLGQGPEFLTYFQNEAQLEKSRLLSDRFSAERPKGSFSTLEIQRTEQGDSAMYLCASSPDYYNEQFFGPGTRLTVL.

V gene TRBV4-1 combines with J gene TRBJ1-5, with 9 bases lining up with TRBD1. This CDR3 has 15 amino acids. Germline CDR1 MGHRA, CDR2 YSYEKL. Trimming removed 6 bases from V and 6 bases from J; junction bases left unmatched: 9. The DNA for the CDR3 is TGCGCCAGCAGTCCCGGGACAGGGTTCGGTCAGCCCCAGCATTTT. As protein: CASSPGTGFGQPQHF.

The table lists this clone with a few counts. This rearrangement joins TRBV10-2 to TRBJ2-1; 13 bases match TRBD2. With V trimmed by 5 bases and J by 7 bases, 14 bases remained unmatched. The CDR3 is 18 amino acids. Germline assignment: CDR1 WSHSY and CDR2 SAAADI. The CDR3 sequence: CASSSAGTSGVLGNEQFF. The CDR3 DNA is TGCGCCAGCAGTTCCGCCGGGACTAGCGGGGTACTGGGAAATGAGCAGTTCTTC.

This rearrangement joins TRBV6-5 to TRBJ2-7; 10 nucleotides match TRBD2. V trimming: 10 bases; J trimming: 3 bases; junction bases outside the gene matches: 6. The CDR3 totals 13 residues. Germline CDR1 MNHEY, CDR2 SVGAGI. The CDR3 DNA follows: TGTGCCACCCGACTAGCGGGCGACTACGAGCAGTACTTC. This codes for CATRLAGDYEQYF.

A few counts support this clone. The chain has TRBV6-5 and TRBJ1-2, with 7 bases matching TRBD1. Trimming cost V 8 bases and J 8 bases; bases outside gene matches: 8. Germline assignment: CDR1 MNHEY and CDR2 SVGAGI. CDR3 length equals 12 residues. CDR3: CASFDRAFGYTF. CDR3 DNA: TGTGCCAGCTTTGACAGGGCTTTCGGCTACACCTTC.